This T cell receptor (beta chain) was identified during a study of T-cell memory formation after mild COVID-19. Looked up from germline, CDR1 is SGDLS and CDR2 is YYNGEE. The CDR3 is 16 residues long. Between the trimmed V and J ends, which lost 3 bases and 0 bases, there was a span of 13 bases. TCRdb ran MiXCR on the 5' RACE reads and lists one entry per CDR3 protein. The sample lists hundreds of thousands of distinct CDR3 sequences, 16% occurring once. About this clonotype: Its antigen is currently unknown.

Study conclusions and caveats: Prior to infection, memory already included some responding clones, suggesting cross-reactive memory joined. Second-wave clones peaking on day 37 lacked confirmed SARS-CoV-2 specificity.

This clonotype originated in a young man who had mild COVID-19 (a few samples of this study predate the infection). Cell type and time point are not known. V gene TRBV9 combines with J gene TRBJ2-1; D is perhaps TRBD1 (6 bases). The sequenced material came from PBMCs or a T cell subset sorted from them (not recorded which). This CDR3 is CASSARGDNSYNEQFF. The CDR3 DNA is TGTGCCAGCAGCGCCAGAGGGGACAACTCCTACAATGAGCAGTTCTTC.